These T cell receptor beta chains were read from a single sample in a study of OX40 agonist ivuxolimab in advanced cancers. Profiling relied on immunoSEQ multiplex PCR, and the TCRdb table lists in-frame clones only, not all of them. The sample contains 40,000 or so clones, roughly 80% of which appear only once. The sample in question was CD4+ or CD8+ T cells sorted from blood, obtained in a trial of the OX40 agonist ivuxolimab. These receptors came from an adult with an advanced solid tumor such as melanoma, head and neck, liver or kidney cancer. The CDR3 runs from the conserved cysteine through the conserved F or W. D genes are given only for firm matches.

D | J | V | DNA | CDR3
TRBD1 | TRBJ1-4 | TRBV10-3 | TGTGCCATCAGTCGGACAGGGAACGAAAAACTGTTTTTT | CAISRTGNEKLFF
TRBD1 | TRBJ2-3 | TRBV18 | TGTGCCAGCGGGACAGGGGGACGTTCAGATACGCAGTATTTT | CASGTGGRSDTQYF
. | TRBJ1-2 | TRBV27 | TGTGCCAGCAGTATGAGGGGATTTGATGGCTACACCTTC | CASSMRGFDGYTF
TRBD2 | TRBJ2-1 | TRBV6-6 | TGTGCCAGCAGTTACGGGACTAGCGGCTACAATGAGCAGTTCTTC | CASSYGTSGYNEQFF
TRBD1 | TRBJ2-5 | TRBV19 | TGTGCCAGTAGTACGGGACAGGGAGGTTACCAGTACTTC | CASSTGQGGYQYF
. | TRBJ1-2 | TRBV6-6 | TGTGCCAGCACCCCCGGACTGACTGGTGGCTACACCTTC | CASTPGLTGGYTF
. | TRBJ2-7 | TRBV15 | TGTGCCACCAGCAGACAGGGGTTTGAAGAGCAGTACTTC | CATSRQGFEEQYF
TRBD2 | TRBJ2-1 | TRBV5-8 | TGTGCCAGCAGTGGGGGGAGCGGGACTTACTACAATGAGCAGTTCTTC | CASSGGSGTYYNEQFF
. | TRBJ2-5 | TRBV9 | TGTGCCAGCAGCGTAGCAGCGGGCAAAGAGACCCAGTACTTC | CASSVAAGKETQYF
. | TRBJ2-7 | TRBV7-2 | TGTGCCAGCAGCTTTAGACGGAACTCCTACGAGCAGTACTTC | CASSFRRNSYEQYF
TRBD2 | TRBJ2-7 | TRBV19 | TGTGCCAGTAGTAGGAGCGGGAGGGCCCAGGAGCAGTACTTC | CASSRSGRAQEQYF
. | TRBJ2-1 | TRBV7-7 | TGTGCTAGCAGCCCCGACAGACACAATGAGCAGTTCTTC | CASSPDRHNEQFF
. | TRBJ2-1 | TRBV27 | TGTGCCAGCAGGGGGAGAGGTCTAGAGGGTTCCTACAATGAGCAGTTCTTC | CASRGRGLEGSYNEQFF
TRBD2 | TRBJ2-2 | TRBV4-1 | TGCGCCAGCAGCCAATCTACTAGCGGGAGGAACACCGGGGAGCTGTTTTTT | CASSQSTSGRNTGELFF